This paragraph reports one T cell receptor (beta chain). It lacks a known antigen. Per-nucleotide qualities are absent, and no much larger clonotype sits a single base away. The sample originates from a study of T-cell memory formation after mild COVID-19 (dated by TCRdb to the early 2020s). With regard to the full study: TCR sequence clusters from the two donors were found to be largely donor specific. The cohort was made up of two young adult volunteers, one female and one male, who were previously healthy. T-cell clones expanding and contracting after mild COVID-19 in two donors were tracked by longitudinal TCRalpha and TCRbeta repertoire sequencing. The research as a whole found: Clones that contracted from day 15 to 85 showed balanced CD4/CD8 phenotypes, whereas a second wave of clones that expanded from day 15 to 37 leaned towards CD4+. SARS-CoV-2 specificity was not confirmed for the second-wave clones peaking on day 37. The study included only a couple of mild cases, and larger cohorts that include severe cases with pre-infection samples were judged to be necessary. Contracting CD4+ clones were located mainly in the CM and EM memory subsets, whereas CD8+ clones were found to be enriched in EMRA. Some responding clones were detected in pre-infection memory, suggesting pre-existing cross-reactive memory T cells joined the SARS-CoV-2 response.

The reads were generated on an Illumina NovaSeq 6000. cDNA libraries for TCRalpha and TCRbeta were prepared by 5'RACE using constant-segment primers, with sample barcodes and unique molecular identifiers added. RNA was extracted from every sample with Trizol reagent. Libraries were amplified in two PCR steps, with a second sample barcode and Illumina TruSeq adapters added in the second step. Sequencing of the libraries was done on an Illumina NovaSeq, producing 2 x 150 bp paired-end reads. Turning to the authors' computational methods: Reads were demultiplexed and collapsed into UMI-guided consensus sequences with migec v1.2.7. Using mixcr v2.1.11, UMI consensuses were aligned to TRA and TRB V and J templates and then assembled into clonotypes. Clonotypes were classified as expanded or contracted when called significant by both edgeR and NoisET, with noise models trained on biological replicates. For edgeR calls, the thresholds were a false discovery rate-adjusted p below 0.01 and a log2 fold-change of 1. As an exploratory analysis of dynamics, max-normalized trajectories of the 1000 most abundant clonotypes were examined by PCA with hierarchical clustering. Separately sequenced CD4+ and CD8+ repertoires were used to assign the CD4 or CD8 phenotype of responding clones. TCRdb reprocessed the public reads (quality trimming at Q25 with fastp, clone calling with MiXCR) and kept in-frame beta chains. Entries that share a CDR3 protein sequence are merged under the most common genes and DNA. These V and J calls are TCRdb output, not the study's own analysis. For this sample the table gives a few hundred thousand distinct CDR3 sequences, of which 20% to 25% were detected only once. Around 12% of the sample is taken by the ten largest.

CDR1 is given as MDHEN and CDR2 as SYDVKM, both from the germline V gene. The cysteine opens and the phenylalanine closes a CDR3 of 14 amino acids. The read is trimmed to its CDR3 DNA, 42 bases read in frame from base 1. V and J are trimmed by 7 bases and 2 bases, and the gene matches miss 5 bases of the junction. PBMCs were isolated by Ficoll-Paque density gradient centrifugation. This receptor chain uses TRBV28 and TRBJ2-7, with 10 bases aligning to TRBD1. This clonotype was obtained from an adult woman who had mild COVID-19 (a few samples of this study predate the infection). The sample titles of this study are shuffled in the database, so cell type and time point are left out; the donor was told from shared clones. Material for sequencing was PBMCs or a T cell subset sorted from them (not recorded which). The CDR3 region reads CASNRQGATYEQYF. The nucleotide sequence reads as follows: TGTGCCAGCAACCGACAGGGGGCTACCTACGAGCAGTACTTC.